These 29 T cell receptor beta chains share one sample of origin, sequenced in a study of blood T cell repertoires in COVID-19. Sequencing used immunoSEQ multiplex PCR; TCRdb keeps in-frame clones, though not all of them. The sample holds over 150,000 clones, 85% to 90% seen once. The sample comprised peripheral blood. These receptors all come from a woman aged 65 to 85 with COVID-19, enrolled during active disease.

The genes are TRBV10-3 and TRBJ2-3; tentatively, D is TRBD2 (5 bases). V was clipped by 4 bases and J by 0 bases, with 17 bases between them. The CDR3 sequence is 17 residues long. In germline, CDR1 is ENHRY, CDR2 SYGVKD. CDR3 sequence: CAISGAPSSASTDTQYF. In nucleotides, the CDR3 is TGTGCCATCAGTGGTGCCCCTAGCAGCGCTAGCACAGATACGCAGTATTTT.

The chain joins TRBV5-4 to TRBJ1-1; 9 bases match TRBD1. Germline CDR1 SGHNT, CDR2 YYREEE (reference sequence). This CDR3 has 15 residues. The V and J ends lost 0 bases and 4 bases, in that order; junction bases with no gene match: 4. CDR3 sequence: CASSLAGGQGTEAFF. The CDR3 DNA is TGTGCCAGCAGCTTGGCCGGGGGACAGGGCACTGAAGCTTTCTTT.

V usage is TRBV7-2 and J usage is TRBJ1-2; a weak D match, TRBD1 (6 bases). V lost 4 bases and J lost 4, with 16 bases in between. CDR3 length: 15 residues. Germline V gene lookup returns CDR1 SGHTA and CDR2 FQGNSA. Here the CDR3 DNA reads TGTGCCAGCAGCTGGGGAAGCACAGGGTCCTATGGCTACACCTTC. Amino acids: CASSWGSTGSYGYTF.

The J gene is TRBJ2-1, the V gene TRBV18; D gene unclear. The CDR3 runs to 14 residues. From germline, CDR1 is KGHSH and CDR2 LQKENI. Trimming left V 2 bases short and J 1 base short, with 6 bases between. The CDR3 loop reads CASSPSDSYNEQFF. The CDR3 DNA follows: TGTGCCAGCTCACCATCAGATTCCTACAATGAGCAGTTCTTC.

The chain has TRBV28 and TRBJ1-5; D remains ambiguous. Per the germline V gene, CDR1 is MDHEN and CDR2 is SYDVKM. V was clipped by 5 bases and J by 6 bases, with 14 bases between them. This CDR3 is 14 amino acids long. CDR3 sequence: CASSRPQASQPQHF. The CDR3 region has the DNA TGTGCCAGCAGTCGTCCCCAGGCGAGTCAGCCCCAGCATTTT.

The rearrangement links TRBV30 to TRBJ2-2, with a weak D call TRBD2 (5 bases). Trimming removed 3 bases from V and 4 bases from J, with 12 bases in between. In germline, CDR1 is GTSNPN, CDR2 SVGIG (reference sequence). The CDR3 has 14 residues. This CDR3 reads CAWRKLVSTGELFF. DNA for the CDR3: TGTGCCTGGAGGAAACTAGTTTCCACCGGGGAGCTGTTTTTT.

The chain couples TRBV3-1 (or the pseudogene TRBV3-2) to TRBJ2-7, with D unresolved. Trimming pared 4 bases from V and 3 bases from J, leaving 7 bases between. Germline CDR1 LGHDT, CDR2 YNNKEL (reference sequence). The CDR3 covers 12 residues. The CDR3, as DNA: TGTGCCAGCAGCCGAGACTTCTACGAGCAGTACTTC. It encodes CASSRDFYEQYF.

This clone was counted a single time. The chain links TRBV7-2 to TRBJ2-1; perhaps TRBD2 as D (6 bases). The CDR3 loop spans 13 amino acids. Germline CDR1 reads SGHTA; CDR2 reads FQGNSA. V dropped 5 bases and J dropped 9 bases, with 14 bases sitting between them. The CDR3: CASSGGTSGEQFF. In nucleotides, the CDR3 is TGTGCCAGCAGCGGCGGGACTTCTGGTGAGCAGTTCTTC.

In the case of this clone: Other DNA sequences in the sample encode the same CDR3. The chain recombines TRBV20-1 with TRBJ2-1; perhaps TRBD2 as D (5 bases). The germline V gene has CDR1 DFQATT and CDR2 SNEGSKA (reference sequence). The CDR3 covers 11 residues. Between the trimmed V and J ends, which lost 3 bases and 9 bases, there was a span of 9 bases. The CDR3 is CSARGSGEQFF. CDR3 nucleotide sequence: TGCAGTGCTAGGGGGAGCGGTGAGCAGTTCTTC.

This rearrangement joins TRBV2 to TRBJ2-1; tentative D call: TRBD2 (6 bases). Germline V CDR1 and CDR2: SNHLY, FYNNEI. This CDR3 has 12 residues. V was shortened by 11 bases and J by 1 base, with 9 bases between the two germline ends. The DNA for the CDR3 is TGTGCCGGGGGACTGTCCTACAATGAGCAGTTCTTC. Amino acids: CAGGLSYNEQFF.

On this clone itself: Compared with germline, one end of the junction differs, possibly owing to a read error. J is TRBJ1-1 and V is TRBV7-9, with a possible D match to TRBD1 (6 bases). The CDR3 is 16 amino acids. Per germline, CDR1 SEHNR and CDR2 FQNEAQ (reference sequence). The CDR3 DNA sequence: TGTGCCAGCAGTTTAGCCGGACAGAGAGGCAACACTGAAGCTTTCTTT. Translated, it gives CASSLAGQRGNTEAFF. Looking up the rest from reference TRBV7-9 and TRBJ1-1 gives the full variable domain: DTGVSQNPRHKITKRGQNVTFRCDPISEHNRLYWYRQTLGQGPEFLTYFQNEAQLEKSRLLSDRFSAERPKGSFSTLEIQRTEQGDSAMYLCASSLAGQRGNTEAFFGQGTRLTVV.

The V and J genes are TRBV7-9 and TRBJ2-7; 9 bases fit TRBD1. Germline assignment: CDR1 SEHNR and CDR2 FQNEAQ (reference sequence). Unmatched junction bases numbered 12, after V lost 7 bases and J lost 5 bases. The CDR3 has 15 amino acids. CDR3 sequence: CASTVNGQGMNEQYF. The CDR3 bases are TGTGCCAGCACCGTTAACGGACAGGGGATGAACGAGCAGTACTTC.

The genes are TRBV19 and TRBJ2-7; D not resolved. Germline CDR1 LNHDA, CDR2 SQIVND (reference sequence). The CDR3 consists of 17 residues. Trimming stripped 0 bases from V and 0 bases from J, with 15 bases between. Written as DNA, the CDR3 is TGTGCCAGTAGTATAGATCTAGGAACGGCGAGCTCCTACGAGCAGTACTTC. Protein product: CASSIDLGTASSYEQYF.

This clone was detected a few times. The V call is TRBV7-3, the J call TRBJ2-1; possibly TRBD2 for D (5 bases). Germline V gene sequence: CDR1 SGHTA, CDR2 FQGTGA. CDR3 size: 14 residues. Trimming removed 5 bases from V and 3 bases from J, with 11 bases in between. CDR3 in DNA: TGTGCCAGCAGCCCATTCCGGGACTACAATGAGCAGTTCTTC. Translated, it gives CASSPFRDYNEQFF.

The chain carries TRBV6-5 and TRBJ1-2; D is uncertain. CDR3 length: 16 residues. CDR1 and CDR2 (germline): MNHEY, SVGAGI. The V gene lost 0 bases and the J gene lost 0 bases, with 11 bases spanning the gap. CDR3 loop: CASSYSRANSNYGYTF. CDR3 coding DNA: TGTGCCAGCAGTTACTCGAGGGCAAACTCTAACTATGGCTACACCTTC.

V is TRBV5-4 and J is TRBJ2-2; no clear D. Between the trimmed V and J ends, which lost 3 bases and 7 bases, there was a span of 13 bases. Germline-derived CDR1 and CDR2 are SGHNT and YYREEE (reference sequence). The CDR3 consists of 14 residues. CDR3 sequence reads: CASSSVGTGGELFF. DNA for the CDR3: TGTGCCAGCAGCTCGGTAGGCACGGGCGGGGAGCTGTTTTTT.

The CDR3 sequence: CASSSDSSIQETQYF. The CDR3 DNA reads TGTGCCAGCAGTTCGGACAGTAGTATCCAAGAGACCCAGTACTTC. The J gene is TRBJ2-5, the V gene TRBV27; tentatively, D is TRBD1 (6 bases). Looked up from germline, CDR1 is MNHEY and CDR2 is SMNVEV (reference sequence). This CDR3 has 15 residues. V lost 4 bases and J 1 base, leaving 13 bases between the germline ends.

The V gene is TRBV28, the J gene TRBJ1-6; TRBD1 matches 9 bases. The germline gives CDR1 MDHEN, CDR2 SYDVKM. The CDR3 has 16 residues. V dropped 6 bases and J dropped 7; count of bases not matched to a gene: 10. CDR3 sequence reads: CASRPRLTGGNSPLHF. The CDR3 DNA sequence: TGTGCCAGCAGACCCAGATTGACAGGGGGGAATTCACCCCTCCACTTT.

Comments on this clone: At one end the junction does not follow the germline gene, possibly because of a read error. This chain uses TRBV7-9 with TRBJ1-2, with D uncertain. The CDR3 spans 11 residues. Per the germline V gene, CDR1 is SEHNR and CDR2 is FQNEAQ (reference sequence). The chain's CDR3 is CVSSLSYGYTF. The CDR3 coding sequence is TGTGTCAGCAGCCTCAGCTATGGCTACACCTTC.

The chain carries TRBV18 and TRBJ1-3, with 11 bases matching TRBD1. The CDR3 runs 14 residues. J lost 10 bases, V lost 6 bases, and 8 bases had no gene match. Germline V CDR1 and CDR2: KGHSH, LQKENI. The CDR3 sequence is CASSRTGGLSTIYF. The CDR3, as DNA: TGTGCCAGCTCGCGGACAGGGGGCCTATCGACCATATATTTT.

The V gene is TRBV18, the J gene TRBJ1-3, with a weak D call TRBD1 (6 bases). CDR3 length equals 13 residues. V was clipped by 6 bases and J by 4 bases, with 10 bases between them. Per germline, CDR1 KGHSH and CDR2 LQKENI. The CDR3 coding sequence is TGTGCCAGCTCCGAAGGACAGGGAAACACCATATATTTT. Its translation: CASSEGQGNTIYF.

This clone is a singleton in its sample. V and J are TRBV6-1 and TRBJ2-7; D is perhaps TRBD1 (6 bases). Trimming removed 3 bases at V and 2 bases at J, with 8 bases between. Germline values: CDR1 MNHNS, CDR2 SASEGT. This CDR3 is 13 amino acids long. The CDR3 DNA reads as TGTGCCAGCAGTGACACAGGGCCCTACGAGCAGTACTTC. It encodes CASSDTGPYEQYF.

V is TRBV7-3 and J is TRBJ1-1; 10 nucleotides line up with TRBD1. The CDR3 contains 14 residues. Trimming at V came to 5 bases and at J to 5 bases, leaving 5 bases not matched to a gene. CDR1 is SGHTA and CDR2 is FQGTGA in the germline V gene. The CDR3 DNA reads TGTGCCAGCAGCCCGACAGGGGGCGAAACTGAAGCTTTCTTT. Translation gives CASSPTGGETEAFF.

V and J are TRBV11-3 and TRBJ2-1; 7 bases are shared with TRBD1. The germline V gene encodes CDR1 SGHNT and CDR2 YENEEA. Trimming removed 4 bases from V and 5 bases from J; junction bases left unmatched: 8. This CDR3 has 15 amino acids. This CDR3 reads CASSSLWDRHNEQFF. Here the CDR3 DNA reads TGTGCCAGCAGCTCACTATGGGACAGACACAATGAGCAGTTCTTC. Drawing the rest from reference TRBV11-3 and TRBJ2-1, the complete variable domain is EAGVVQSPRYKIIEKKQPVAFWCNPISGHNTLYWYLQNLGQGPELLIRYENEEAVDDSQLPKDRFSAERLKGVDSTLKIQPAELGDSAVYLCASSSLWDRHNEQFFGPGTRLTVL.

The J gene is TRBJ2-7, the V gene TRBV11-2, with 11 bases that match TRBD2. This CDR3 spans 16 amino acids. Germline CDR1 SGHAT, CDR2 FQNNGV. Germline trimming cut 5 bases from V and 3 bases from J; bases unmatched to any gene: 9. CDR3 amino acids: CASSDLLAGDHYEQYF. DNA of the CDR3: TGTGCCAGCAGCGACCTACTAGCGGGGGACCACTACGAGCAGTACTTC.

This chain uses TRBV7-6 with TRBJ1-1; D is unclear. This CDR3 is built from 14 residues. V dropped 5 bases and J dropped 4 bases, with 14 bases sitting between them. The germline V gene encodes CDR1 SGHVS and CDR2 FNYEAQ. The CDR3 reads CASSPRSIGTEAFF. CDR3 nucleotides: TGTGCCAGCAGCCCCAGGTCCATAGGCACTGAAGCTTTCTTT.

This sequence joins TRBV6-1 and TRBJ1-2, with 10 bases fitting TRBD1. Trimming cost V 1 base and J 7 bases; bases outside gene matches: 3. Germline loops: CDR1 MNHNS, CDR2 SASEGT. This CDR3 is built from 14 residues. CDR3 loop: CASSEVGQGSGYTF. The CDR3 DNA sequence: TGTGCCAGCAGTGAAGTGGGACAGGGGAGTGGCTACACCTTC.

CDR3 bases: TGCGCCAGCAGCACCAGCGGGGGGGAAGAGACCCAGTACTTC. Protein sequence: CASSTSGGEETQYF. This chain uses TRBV5-1 with TRBJ2-5; 10 nucleotides agree with TRBD2. Germline CDR1 and CDR2: SGHRS and YFSETQ. Trimming took 4 bases from V and 3 from J; bases not matched to a gene: 3. The CDR3 length is 14 residues.

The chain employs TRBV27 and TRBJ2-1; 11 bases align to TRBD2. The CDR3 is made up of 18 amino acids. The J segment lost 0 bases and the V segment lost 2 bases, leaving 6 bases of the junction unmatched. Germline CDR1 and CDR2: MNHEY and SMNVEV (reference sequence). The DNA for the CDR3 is TGTGCCAGCAGTTTAAGGGCTAGCGGGGGGTTCTCCTACAATGAGCAGTTCTTC. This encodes CASSLRASGGFSYNEQFF.